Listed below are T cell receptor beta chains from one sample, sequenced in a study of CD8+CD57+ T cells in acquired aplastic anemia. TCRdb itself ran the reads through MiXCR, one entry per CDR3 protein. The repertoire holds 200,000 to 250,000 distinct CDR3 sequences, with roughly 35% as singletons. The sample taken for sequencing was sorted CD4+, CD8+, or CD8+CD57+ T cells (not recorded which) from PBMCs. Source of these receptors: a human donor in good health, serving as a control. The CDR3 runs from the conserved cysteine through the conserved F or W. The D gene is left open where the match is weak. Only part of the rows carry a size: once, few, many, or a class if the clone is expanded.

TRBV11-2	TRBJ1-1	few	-	TGTGCCAGCAGCTTAGAGACCGACGGAGCTGAAGCTTTCTTT	CASSLETDGAEAFF
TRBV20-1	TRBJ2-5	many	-	TGCAGTGCTATTGGGTTTAGGAAAAACCAAGAGACCCAGTACTTC	CSAIGFRKNQETQYF
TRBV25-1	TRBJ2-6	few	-	TGTGCCAGCAGTGAACCAAGTTCTGGGGCCAACGTCCTGACTTTC	CASSEPSSGANVLTF
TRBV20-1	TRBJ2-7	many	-	TGCAGTACCCGGGATCCCCCCGGCTACGAGCAGTACTTC	CSTRDPPGYEQYF
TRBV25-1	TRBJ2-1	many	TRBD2	TGTGCCAGCAGTGAATGGGCTAGCGGGAGTGTATACAATGAGCAGTTCTTC	CASSEWASGSVYNEQFF
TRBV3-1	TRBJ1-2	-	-	TGTGCCAGCAGCCAAATCTCCGGGACACAGGATGGCTACACCTTC	CASSQISGTQDGYTF
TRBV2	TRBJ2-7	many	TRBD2	TGTGCCAGCAAGACTAGCGGGAGGGTGATGGAGTACTTC	CASKTSGRVMEYF
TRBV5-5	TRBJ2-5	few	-	TGTGCCAGCAGCTTGCGGGGGGCTGAGACCCAGTACTTC	CASSLRGAETQYF
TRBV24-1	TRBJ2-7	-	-	TGTGCCACCAGTGATTTCGCCAGGAAGGACTACGAGCAGTACTTC	CATSDFARKDYEQYF
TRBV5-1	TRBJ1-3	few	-	TGCGCCAGCAGCTTGGAGAGCTCTGGAAACACCATATATTTT	CASSLESSGNTIYF
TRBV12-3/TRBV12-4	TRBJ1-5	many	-	TGTGCCAGCAGTACAGTATGGCAGCCCCAGCATTTT	CASSTVWQPQHF
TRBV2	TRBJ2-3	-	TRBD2	TGTGCCAGCAGACCCCTCGGGGGGGCAGGGTTCACAGATACGCAGTATTTT	CASRPLGGAGFTDTQYF
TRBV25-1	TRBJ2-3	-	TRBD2	TGTGCCAGCAGCTTAAGGGGTAGCGGGCTCACAGATACGCAGTATTTT	CASSLRGSGLTDTQYF